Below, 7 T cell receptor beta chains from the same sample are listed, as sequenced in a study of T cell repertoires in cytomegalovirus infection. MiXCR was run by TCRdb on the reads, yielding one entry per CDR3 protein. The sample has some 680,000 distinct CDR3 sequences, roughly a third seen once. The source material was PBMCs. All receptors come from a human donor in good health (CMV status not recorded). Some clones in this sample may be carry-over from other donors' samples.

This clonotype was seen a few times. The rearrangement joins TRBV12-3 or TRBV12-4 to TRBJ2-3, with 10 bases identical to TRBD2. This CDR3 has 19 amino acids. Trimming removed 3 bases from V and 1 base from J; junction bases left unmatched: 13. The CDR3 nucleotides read TGTGCCAGCAGTTTGCTCCCGGGGCAGGGGACTAGCGGCACAGATACGCAGTATTTT. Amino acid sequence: CASSLLPGQGTSGTDTQYF.

The CDR3 DNA follows: TGTGCCAGCAGCTTGGAGCGGGGGGTAATGAGTGGCACAGATACGCAGTATTTT. Encoded protein: CASSLERGVMSGTDTQYF. The J gene is TRBJ2-3, the V gene TRBV7-8; 9 bases fit TRBD2. Germline CDR1 is SGHVS and CDR2 is FQNEAQ. CDR3 size: 18 residues. J was trimmed by 1 base and V by 3 bases; bases with no gene match: 11.

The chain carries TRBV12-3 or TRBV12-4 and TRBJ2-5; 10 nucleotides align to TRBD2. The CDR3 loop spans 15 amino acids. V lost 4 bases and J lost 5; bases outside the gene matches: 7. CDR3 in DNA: TGTGCCAGCAGTTCCAGCGGGAGGGCCCGTGAGACCCAGTACTTC. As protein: CASSSSGRARETQYF.

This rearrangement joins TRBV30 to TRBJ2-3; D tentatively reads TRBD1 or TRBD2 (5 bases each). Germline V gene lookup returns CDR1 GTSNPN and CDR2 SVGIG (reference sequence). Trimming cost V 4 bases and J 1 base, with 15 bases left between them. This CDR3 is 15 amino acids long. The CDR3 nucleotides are TGTGCCTGGACCCCCGGGGCTAGAGGCACAGATACGCAGTATTTT. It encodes CAWTPGARGTDTQYF. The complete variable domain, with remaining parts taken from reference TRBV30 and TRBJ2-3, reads SQTIHQWPATLVQPVGSPLSLECTVEGTSNPNLYWYRQAAGRGLQLLFYSVGIGQISSEVPQNLSASRPQDRQFILSSKKLLLSDSGFYLCAWTPGARGTDTQYFGPGTRLTVL.

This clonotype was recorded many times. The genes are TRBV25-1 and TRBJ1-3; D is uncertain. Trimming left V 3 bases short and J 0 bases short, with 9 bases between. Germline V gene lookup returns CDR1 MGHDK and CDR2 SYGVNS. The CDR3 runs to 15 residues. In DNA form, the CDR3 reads TGTGCCAGCAGTGAGCTTGAACACTCTGGAAACACCATATATTTT. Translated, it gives CASSELEHSGNTIYF.

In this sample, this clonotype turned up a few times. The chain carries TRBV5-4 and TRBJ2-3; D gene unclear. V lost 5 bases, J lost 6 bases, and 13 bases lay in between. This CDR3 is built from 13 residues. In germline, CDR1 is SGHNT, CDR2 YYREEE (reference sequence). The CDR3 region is CASSSSNEDTQYF. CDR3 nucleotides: TGTGCCAGCAGTTCTTCAAACGAGGATACGCAGTATTTT.

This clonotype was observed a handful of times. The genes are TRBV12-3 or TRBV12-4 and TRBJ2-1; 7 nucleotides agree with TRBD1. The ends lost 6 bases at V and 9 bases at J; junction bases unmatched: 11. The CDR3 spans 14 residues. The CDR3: CASRPERPGGEQFF. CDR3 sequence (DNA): TGTGCCAGCAGACCCGAACGCCCAGGGGGTGAGCAGTTCTTC.